This T cell receptor beta chain was recorded in a study of identical twins. The germline V gene encodes CDR1 SGHRS and CDR2 YFSETQ. The ends were cut back, 2 bases at V and 5 bases at J, with 16 bases in the middle. The CDR3 has 15 amino acids. TCRdb recomputed calls from the 5' RACE reads with MiXCR, one row per CDR3 protein. The sample has some 590,000 distinct CDR3 sequences, around a tenth seen once. Whole-study results and caveats: Insertion counts were lower in abundant cord blood beta clonotypes, a trend that memory repertoires did not show. Zero-insertion findings could be partly confounded by invariant cells (MAIT and iNKT cells).

This clonotype has more than one count but fewer than ten. Its antigen is as yet unknown. The data also belong to a second study, concerning yellow fever vaccine responses in identical twins. From that report: Twins' vaccine T cell responses were reported to seem partly convergent and partly personalized.

The genes are TRBV5-1 and TRBJ2-5; D tentatively reads TRBD1 or TRBD2 (5 bases each). This clonotype originated in a woman younger than 30 in good health. The sequenced sample was PBMCs. The CDR3 reads CASSFAGTAGETQYF. CDR3 DNA: TGCGCCAGCAGCTTCGCCGGGACCGCCGGGGAGACCCAGTACTTC.